This passage covers 19 T cell receptor beta chains from one sample sequenced in a study of control samples from healthy donors and cancer patients. Only in-frame clones appear in the TCRdb table, and some are missing; sequencing was by immunoSEQ multiplex PCR. This table holds fewer than 200,000 clones, about 90% found once. Material for sequencing was blood. The source of these receptors is a woman aged 50 to 60 in good health.

V and J are TRBV28 and TRBJ2-5; D remains ambiguous. The CDR3 covers 13 residues. V was pared by 2 bases and J by 5 bases, with 9 bases between. In germline, CDR1 is MDHEN, CDR2 SYDVKM. For the CDR3, the DNA is TGTGCCAGCAGTTTAGAGAAGCTCGAGACCCAGTACTTC. As protein: CASSLEKLETQYF.

The chain employs TRBV2 and TRBJ1-2; 7 nucleotides align to TRBD1. Germline V lookup: CDR1 SNHLY, CDR2 FYNNEI. The CDR3 sequence is 14 residues long. The junction had 9 bases not matched to a gene; V was cut back by 4 bases and J by 7 bases. The CDR3 DNA sequence: TGTGCCAGCAGTGCAACGTCAGGGGGGGGTGGCTACACCTTC. Protein sequence: CASSATSGGGGYTF.

The chain recombines TRBV5-1 with TRBJ1-3, with TRBD1 matching 8 bases. Trimming took 4 bases from V and 2 from J; bases not matched to a gene: 2. CDR3 size: 14 residues. Germline lookup yields CDR1 SGHRS and CDR2 YFSETQ. The CDR3 DNA is TGCGCCAGCAGCCCGGGACAGGCTGGAAACACCATATATTTT. It encodes CASSPGQAGNTIYF.

This chain uses TRBV4-3 with TRBJ1-5; D remains unclear. The germline gives CDR1 LGHNA, CDR2 YSLEER. CDR3 length: 13 amino acids. Trimming pared 0 bases from V and 6 bases from J, leaving 6 bases between. The CDR3 reads CASSQESGQPQHF. The CDR3, as DNA: TGCGCCAGCAGCCAAGAAAGCGGTCAGCCCCAGCATTTT.

V usage is TRBV4-3 and J usage is TRBJ2-5; maybe TRBD1 (5 bases). The CDR3 spans 16 residues. V was shortened by 0 bases and J by 10 bases, with 21 bases between the two germline ends. Germline V CDR1 and CDR2: LGHNA, YSLEER. For the CDR3, the DNA is TGCGCCAGCAGCCAAGATAGGCGGACACCCGAGGTTAGCCAGTACTTC. Its protein is CASSQDRRTPEVSQYF.

The V gene is TRBV18, the J gene TRBJ1-3, with D uncertain. Germline loops: CDR1 KGHSH, CDR2 LQKENI. With 3 bases removed from V and 0 bases from J, the gap between germline ends came to 12 bases. This CDR3 region has 16 residues. The CDR3 DNA is TGTGCCAGCTCACCGGAGGCGCTTTACTCTGGAAACACCATATATTTT. It codes for CASSPEALYSGNTIYF.

The chain uses TRBV28 and TRBJ1-1; possibly TRBD1 for D (6 bases). Trimming removed 5 bases from V and 2 bases from J, with 15 bases in between. The CDR3 totals 15 residues. Germline CDR1 is MDHEN and CDR2 is SYDVKM. The CDR3, as DNA: TGTGCCAGCAGTCTACGACCGGGACACAACACTGAAGCTTTCTTT. Translated, it gives CASSLRPGHNTEAFF.

The chain combines TRBV28 with TRBJ1-2; possible D gene TRBD1, 6 bases. This CDR3 region has 14 residues. Germline CDR1 and CDR2: MDHEN and SYDVKM. V lost 5 bases and J lost 2, with 12 bases in between. Written as DNA, the CDR3 is TGTGCCAGCAGTACCGGGACAAACAACTATGGCTACACCTTC. Its translation is CASSTGTNNYGYTF.

This chain uses TRBV3-1 (or the pseudogene TRBV3-2) with TRBJ1-3, with D uncertain. Germline V gene lookup returns CDR1 LGHDT and CDR2 YNNKEL (reference sequence). The CDR3 runs to 12 residues. V shed 6 bases and J shed 5 bases, with 8 bases lying between them. In nucleotides, the CDR3 is TGTGCCAGCAGTCTCCGCAGAAACACCATATATTTT. Protein sequence: CASSLRRNTIYF.

The rearrangement uses TRBV5-8 and TRBJ2-2; D gene unclear. Trimming cost V 2 bases and J 0 bases, with 23 bases left between them. The CDR3 is 20 residues long. The germline CDR1 and CDR2 sequences are SGHTS and YDEGEE. CDR3 sequence reads: CASSLYGPRSRDSNTGELFF. The CDR3 DNA follows: TGTGCCAGCAGCTTATACGGGCCCAGAAGCAGAGACTCGAACACCGGGGAGCTGTTTTTT.

This chain links TRBV4-1 with TRBJ2-1; no definite D call. V was trimmed by 1 base and J by 5 bases, leaving 9 bases between them. CDR1 MGHRA and CDR2 YSYEKL come from the germline V gene. The CDR3 is 14 residues long. The CDR3, as DNA: TGCGCCAGCAGCCAAGTGGCCCCAGACAATGAGCAGTTCTTC. The encoded protein is CASSQVAPDNEQFF.

The CDR3 nucleotides read TGTGCCAGCAGAGTACTTAGCGGGTTTGTGGATGAGCAGTTCTTC. Amino acid sequence: CASRVLSGFVDEQFF. The V call is TRBV27, the J call TRBJ2-1, with TRBD2 matching 7 bases. CDR3 size: 15 residues. Germline CDR1 reads MNHEY; CDR2 reads SMNVEV (reference sequence). V lost 6 bases, J lost 8 bases, and 13 bases stayed unmatched.

This clone was seen a single time. This chain joins TRBV3-1 (or the pseudogene TRBV3-2) and TRBJ1-1, with D tentatively TRBD1 (5 bases). V was shortened by 3 bases and J by 3 bases, with 11 bases between the two germline ends. The V gene's germline CDR1 is LGHDT and CDR2 YNNKEL (reference sequence). This CDR3 spans 14 amino acids. The CDR3 nucleotides are TGTGCCAGCAGCCACCCAGGGCTGGACACTGAAGCTTTCTTT. It is translated as CASSHPGLDTEAFF.

This clone came up once. This rearrangement joins TRBV5-6 to TRBJ1-6; 9 nucleotides align to TRBD1. The germline V gene has CDR1 SGHDT and CDR2 YYEEEE. CDR3 length equals 15 residues. The V segment lost 4 bases and the J segment 9 bases; nucleotides outside the gene matches: 8. CDR3 in amino acids: CASSPQGAFISPLHF. Here the CDR3 DNA reads TGTGCCAGCAGCCCACAGGGGGCCTTTATTTCACCCCTCCACTTT.

The rearrangement joins TRBV20-1 to TRBJ1-2; D gene unclear. The CDR3 spans 10 residues. V was shortened by 0 bases and J by 12 bases, with 8 bases between the two germline ends. Germline values: CDR1 DFQATT, CDR2 SNEGSKA (reference sequence). CDR3 nucleotide sequence: TGCAGTGCTAGAGATATGGCTCACACCTTC. As protein: CSARDMAHTF.

Here the CDR3 reads CASSLVAGPSYQETQYF. The CDR3 region has the DNA TGTGCCAGCAGCTTGGTAGCGGGGCCTTCGTACCAAGAGACCCAGTACTTC. The chain joins TRBV5-6 to TRBJ2-5; 8 nucleotides agree with TRBD2. Losses at the gene ends were 0 bases for V and 0 bases for J; bases not matched to a gene: 7. Per the germline V gene, CDR1 is SGHDT and CDR2 is YYEEEE. This CDR3 is built from 17 residues.

This chain links TRBV6-6 with TRBJ2-1; possible D gene TRBD2, 5 bases. V was pared by 4 bases and J by 4 bases, with 17 bases between. The CDR3 has 16 amino acids. Per the germline V gene, CDR1 is MNHNY and CDR2 is SVGAGI (reference sequence). In nucleotides, the CDR3 is TGTGCCAGCAGTTCCCCCGTCGGCGGGCTTTACAATGAGCAGTTCTTC. Translation: CASSSPVGGLYNEQFF.

The count of this clone is one. The chain links TRBV29-1 to TRBJ2-5, with 7 bases lining up with TRBD2. Germline CDR1 reads SQVTM; CDR2 reads ANQGSEA. The trim removed 2 bases at V and 7 bases at J, leaving 4 bases unmatched. CDR3 size: 12 residues. The CDR3 loop is CSVESGTRTQYF. In nucleotides, the CDR3 is TGCAGCGTTGAAAGCGGGACTCGGACCCAGTACTTC. The full variable domain, rest sourced from reference TRBV29-1 and TRBJ2-5, is SAVISQKPSRDICQRGTSLTIQCQVDSQVTMMFWYRQQPGQSLTLIATANQGSEATYESGFVIDKFPISRPNLTFSTLTVSNMSPEDSSIYLCSVESGTRTQYFGPGTRLLVL.

The CDR3 protein is CASSFDAGDTQYF. CDR3 sequence (DNA): TGCGCCAGCAGCTTCGATGCGGGCGATACGCAGTATTTT. The rearrangement links TRBV5-1 to TRBJ2-3; weak D call: TRBD2 (5 bases). V lost 2 bases, J lost 6 bases, and 10 bases lay in between. The V gene's germline CDR1 is SGHRS and CDR2 YFSETQ. CDR3 length: 13 amino acids.